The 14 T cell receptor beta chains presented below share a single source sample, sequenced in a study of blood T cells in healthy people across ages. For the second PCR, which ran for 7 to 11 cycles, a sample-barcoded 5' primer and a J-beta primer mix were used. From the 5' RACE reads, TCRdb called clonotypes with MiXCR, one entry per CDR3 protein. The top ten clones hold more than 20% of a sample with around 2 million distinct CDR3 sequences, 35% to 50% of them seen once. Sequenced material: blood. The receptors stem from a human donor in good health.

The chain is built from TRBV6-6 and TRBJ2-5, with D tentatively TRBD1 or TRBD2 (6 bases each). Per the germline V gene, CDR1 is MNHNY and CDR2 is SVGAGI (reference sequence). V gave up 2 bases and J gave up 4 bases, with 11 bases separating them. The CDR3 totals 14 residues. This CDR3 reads CASSYTGTGETQYF. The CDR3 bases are TGTGCCAGCAGTTACACAGGGACTGGAGAGACCCAGTACTTC.

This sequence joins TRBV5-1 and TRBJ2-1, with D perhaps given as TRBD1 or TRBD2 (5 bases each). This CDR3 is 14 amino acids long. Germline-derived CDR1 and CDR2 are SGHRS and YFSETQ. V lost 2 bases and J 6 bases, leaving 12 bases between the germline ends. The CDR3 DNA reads TGCGCCAGCAGCTTCCGGGGCAGAATCAATGAGCAGTTCTTC. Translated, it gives CASSFRGRINEQFF.

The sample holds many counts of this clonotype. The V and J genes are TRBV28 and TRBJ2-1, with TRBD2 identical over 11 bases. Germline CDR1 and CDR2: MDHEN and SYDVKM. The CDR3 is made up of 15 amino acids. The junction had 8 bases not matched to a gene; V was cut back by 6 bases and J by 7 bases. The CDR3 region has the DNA TGTGCCAGCAGCTCCACTAGCGGGGGCCTTAATGAGCAGTTCTTC. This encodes CASSSTSGGLNEQFF.

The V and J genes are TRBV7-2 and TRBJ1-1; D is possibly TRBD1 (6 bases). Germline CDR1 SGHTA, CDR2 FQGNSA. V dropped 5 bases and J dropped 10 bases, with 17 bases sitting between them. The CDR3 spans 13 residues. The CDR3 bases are TGTGCCAGCAGCCCAAGGGGGGGGCAAGGAGCTTTCTTT. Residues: CASSPRGGQGAFF.

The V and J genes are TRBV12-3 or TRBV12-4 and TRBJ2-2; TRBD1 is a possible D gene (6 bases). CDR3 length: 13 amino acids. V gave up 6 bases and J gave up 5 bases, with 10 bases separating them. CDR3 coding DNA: TGTGCCAGCAGCCCAGGGGTTACCGGGGAGCTGTTTTTT. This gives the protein CASSPGVTGELFF.

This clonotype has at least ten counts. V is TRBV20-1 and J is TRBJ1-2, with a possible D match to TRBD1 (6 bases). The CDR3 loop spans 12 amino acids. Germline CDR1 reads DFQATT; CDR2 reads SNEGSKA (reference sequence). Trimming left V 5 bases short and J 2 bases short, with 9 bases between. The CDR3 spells CSAPDRNYGYTF. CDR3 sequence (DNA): TGCAGTGCTCCTGACAGGAACTATGGCTACACCTTC.

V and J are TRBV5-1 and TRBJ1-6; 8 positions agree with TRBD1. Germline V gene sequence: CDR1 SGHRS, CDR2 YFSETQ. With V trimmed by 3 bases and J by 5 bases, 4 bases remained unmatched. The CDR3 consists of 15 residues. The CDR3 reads CASSWQGANNSPLHF. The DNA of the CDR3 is TGCGCCAGCAGCTGGCAGGGGGCTAATAATTCACCCCTCCACTTT. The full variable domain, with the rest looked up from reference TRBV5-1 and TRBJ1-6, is KAGVTQTPRYLIKTRGQQVTLSCSPISGHRSVSWYQQTPGQGLQFLFEYFSETQRNKGNFPGRFSGRQFSNSRSEMNVSTLELGDSALYLCASSWQGANNSPLHFGNGTRLTVT.

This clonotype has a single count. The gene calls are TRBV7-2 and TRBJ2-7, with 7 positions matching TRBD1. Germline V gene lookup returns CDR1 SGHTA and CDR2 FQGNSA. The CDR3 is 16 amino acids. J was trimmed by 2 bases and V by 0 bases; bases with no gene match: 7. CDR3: CASSLAPTGAPYEQYF. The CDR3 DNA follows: TGTGCCAGCAGCTTAGCTCCAACAGGGGCCCCCTACGAGCAGTACTTC.

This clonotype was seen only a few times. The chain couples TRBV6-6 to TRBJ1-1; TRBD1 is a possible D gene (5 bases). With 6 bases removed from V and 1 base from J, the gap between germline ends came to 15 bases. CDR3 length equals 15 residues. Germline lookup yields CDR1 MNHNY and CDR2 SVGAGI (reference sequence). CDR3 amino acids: CASRDGWGRNTEAFF. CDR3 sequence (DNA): TGTGCCAGCAGAGACGGGTGGGGCAGGAACACTGAAGCTTTCTTT.

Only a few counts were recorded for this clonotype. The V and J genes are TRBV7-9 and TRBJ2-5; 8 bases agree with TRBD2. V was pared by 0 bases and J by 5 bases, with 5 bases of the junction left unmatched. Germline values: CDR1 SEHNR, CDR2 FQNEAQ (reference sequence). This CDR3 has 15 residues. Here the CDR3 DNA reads TGTGCCAGCAGCTTAGCGCACGGGGGGGCCGAGACCCAGTACTTC. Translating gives CASSLAHGGAETQYF.

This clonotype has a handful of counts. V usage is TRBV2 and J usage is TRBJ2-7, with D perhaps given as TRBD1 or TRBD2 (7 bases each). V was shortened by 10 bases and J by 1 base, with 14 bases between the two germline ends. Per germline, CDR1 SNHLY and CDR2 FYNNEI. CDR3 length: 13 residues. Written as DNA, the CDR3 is TGTGCCATAGACAGGGAGGGGTCCTACGAGCAGTACTTC. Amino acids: CAIDREGSYEQYF.

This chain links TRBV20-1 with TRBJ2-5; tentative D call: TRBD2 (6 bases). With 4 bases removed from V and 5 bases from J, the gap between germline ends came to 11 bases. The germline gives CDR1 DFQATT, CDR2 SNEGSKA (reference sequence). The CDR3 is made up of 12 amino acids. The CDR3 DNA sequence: TGCAGTGCTACAGGGACTTTCGAGACCCAGTACTTC. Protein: CSATGTFETQYF.

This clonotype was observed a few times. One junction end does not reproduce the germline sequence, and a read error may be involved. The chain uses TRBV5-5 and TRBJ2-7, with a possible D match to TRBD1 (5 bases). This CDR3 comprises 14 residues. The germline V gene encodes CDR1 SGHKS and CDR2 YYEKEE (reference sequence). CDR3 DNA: TGTACCAGCAGACCAACAGGATTCTCCTACGAGCAGTACTTC. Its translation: CTSRPTGFSYEQYF. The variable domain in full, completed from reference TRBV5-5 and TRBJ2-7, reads DAGVTQSPTHLIKTRGQQVTLRCSPISGHKSVSWYQQVLGQGPQFIFQYYEKEERGRGNFPDRFSARQFPNYSSELNVNALLLGDSALYLCTSRPTGFSYEQYFGPGTRLTVT.

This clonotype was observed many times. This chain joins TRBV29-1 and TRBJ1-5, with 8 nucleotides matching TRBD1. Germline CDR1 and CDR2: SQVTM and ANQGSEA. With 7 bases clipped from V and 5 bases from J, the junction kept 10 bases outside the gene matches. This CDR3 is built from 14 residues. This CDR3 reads CSARTGSRDQPQHF. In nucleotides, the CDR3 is TGCAGCGCTAGGACAGGGTCTAGAGATCAGCCCCAGCATTTT.